These 28 T cell receptor beta chains were sequenced from one sample in a study of radiotherapy plus CTLA-4 blockade in lung cancer. Only in-frame clones appear in the TCRdb table, and some are missing; sequencing was by immunoSEQ multiplex PCR. The data show about 88,000 clones, approximately 79% seen once. Sequencing used peripheral blood, obtained from a patient treated with radiotherapy plus ipilimumab. All receptors derive from a human donor with non-small cell lung cancer that progressed on radiotherapy plus ipilimumab.

V and J are TRBV11-1 and TRBJ1-6; D ambiguous. The CDR3 sequence is 17 residues long. V dropped 5 bases and J dropped 2 bases, with 16 bases sitting between them. Germline loops: CDR1 SGHAT, CDR2 FQDESV (reference sequence). The CDR3 loop is CASSLPGGPAYNSPLHF. Written as DNA, the CDR3 is TGTGCCAGCAGCCTCCCGGGAGGCCCAGCCTATAATTCACCCCTCCACTTT.

This clone has more than one count but fewer than ten. The chain links TRBV5-6 to TRBJ2-1; D is ambiguous. The CDR3 is 12 residues long. Trimming removed 0 bases at V and 15 bases at J, with 13 bases between. Germline-derived CDR1 and CDR2 are SGHDT and YYEEEE. The CDR3 DNA follows: TGTGCCAGCAGCTTGGATTCCGGAGTTTGGTTCTTC. It yields the protein CASSLDSGVWFF.

This clone was recorded once. This sequence joins TRBV5-4 and TRBJ1-1; TRBD1 matches 7 bases. This CDR3 has 16 amino acids. CDR1 is SGHNT, CDR2 YYREEE, per germline (reference sequence). The ends lost 5 bases at V and 0 bases at J; junction bases unmatched: 10. CDR3 in amino acids: CASSSQRDSLNTEAFF. CDR3 sequence (DNA): TGTGCCAGCAGTTCCCAACGGGACAGCTTGAACACTGAAGCTTTCTTT. Using reference TRBV5-4 and TRBJ1-1 for the parts outside the CDR3, the full variable domain is ETGVTQSPTHLIKTRGQQVTLRCSSQSGHNTVSWYQQALGQGPQFIFQYYREEENGRGNFPPRFSGLQFPNYSSELNVNALELDDSALYLCASSSQRDSLNTEAFFGQGTRLTVV.

The chain couples TRBV6-1 to TRBJ2-2; no reliable D call. CDR1 is MNHNS, CDR2 SASEGT, per germline. The V end was cut by 1 base, the J end by 4 bases, with 10 bases between. The CDR3 extends over 15 amino acids. DNA for the CDR3: TGTGCCAGCAGTGAAGAGAGGTGGAGCACCGGGGAGCTGTTTTTT. This gives the protein CASSEERWSTGELFF.

The chain carries TRBV5-1 and TRBJ2-5; D ambiguous. The CDR3 is 12 amino acids. Germline values: CDR1 SGHRS, CDR2 YFSETQ. The ends were cut back, 4 bases at V and 4 bases at J, with 8 bases in the middle. The CDR3 region has the DNA TGCGCCAGCAGCCCCACCAGAGAGACCCAGTACTTC. Its protein is CASSPTRETQYF.

The rearrangement links TRBV10-1 to TRBJ1-4; possibly TRBD1 for D (5 bases). The V gene lost 3 bases and the J gene lost 7 bases, with 12 bases spanning the gap. The CDR3 is 14 amino acids. Germline V gene data show CDR1 as WNHNN and CDR2 as SYGVQD (reference sequence). CDR3 sequence: CASSDRGESEKLFF. CDR3 coding DNA: TGCGCCAGCAGTGATCGGGGCGAGAGTGAAAAACTGTTTTTT.

This clone was seen more than once but under ten times. The CDR3: CAIGTGGIYEQYF. Written as DNA, the CDR3 is TGTGCCATCGGGACAGGGGGAATCTACGAGCAGTACTTC. The J gene is TRBJ2-7, the V gene TRBV6-5; TRBD1 agrees at 11 bases. Germline loops: CDR1 MNHEY, CDR2 SVGAGI. V shed 10 bases, J shed 3 bases, and the junction held 5 bases outside the gene matches. This CDR3 is built from 13 residues.

In this sample, this clone is medium-sized. The chain uses TRBV2 and TRBJ2-7; D possibly corresponds to TRBD1 (6 bases). The CDR3 consists of 14 residues. CDR1 is SNHLY, CDR2 FYNNEI, per germline. Trimming stripped 7 bases from V and 6 bases from J, with 19 bases between. CDR3 in DNA: TGTGCCAGCAACCTACAGGGCCAACAGGGCGAGCAGTACTTC. This codes for CASNLQGQQGEQYF.

This chain joins TRBV30 and TRBJ1-1; a possible D gene is TRBD1 (6 bases). Per germline, CDR1 GTSNPN and CDR2 SVGIG (reference sequence). V was cut by 4 bases and J by 8 bases, with 11 bases left in between. The CDR3 spans 11 residues. CDR3 sequence reads: CAWNREMEAFF. The CDR3 region has the DNA TGTGCCTGGAACAGGGAAATGGAAGCTTTCTTT.

The chain has TRBV7-8 and TRBJ2-1; the match to TRBD2 covers 14 bases. The V gene's germline CDR1 is SGHVS and CDR2 FQNEAQ. The V segment lost 6 bases and the J segment 8 bases; nucleotides outside the gene matches: 9. This CDR3 comprises 16 residues. The CDR3 protein is CASRRGLAGGLDEQFF. CDR3 DNA: TGTGCCAGCAGGCGAGGACTAGCGGGAGGTTTGGATGAGCAGTTCTTC. The entire variable domain, with the rest obtained from reference TRBV7-8 and TRBJ2-1, is as follows: GAGVSQSPRYKVAKRGQDVALRCDPISGHVSLFWYQQALGQGPEFLTYFQNEAQLDKSGLPSDRFFAERPEGSVSTLKIQRTQQEDSAVYLCASRRGLAGGLDEQFFGPGTRLTVL.

J is TRBJ2-7 and V is TRBV27, with D perhaps matching TRBD1 (5 bases). The CDR3 sequence is 14 residues long. Germline CDR1 MNHEY, CDR2 SMNVEV (reference sequence). V was clipped by 3 bases and J by 2 bases, with 11 bases between them. The CDR3 loop reads CASSFGARAYEQYF. CDR3 nucleotide sequence: TGTGCCAGCAGTTTTGGTGCCAGGGCCTACGAGCAGTACTTC.

In this sample, this clone turned up once. The CDR3 DNA is TGTGCCAGCAGCTTTCCTACTACTAGCGGGGGATTGTACGAGCAGTACTTC. Protein sequence: CASSFPTTSGGLYEQYF. This chain links TRBV7-8 with TRBJ2-7; TRBD2 aligns across 11 bases. The CDR3 sequence is 17 residues long. Germline assignment: CDR1 SGHVS and CDR2 FQNEAQ. Germline trimming cut 3 bases from V and 4 bases from J; bases unmatched to any gene: 11.

The V and J genes are TRBV10-3 and TRBJ2-5; D is ambiguous. The CDR3 has 13 residues. Per the germline V gene, CDR1 is ENHRY and CDR2 is SYGVKD. V was pared by 0 bases and J by 3 bases, with 5 bases between. Written as DNA, the CDR3 is TGTGCCATCAGTGAGTCGTCTAAAGAGACCCAGTACTTC. Its protein product is CAISESSKETQYF.

The rearrangement links TRBV7-9 to TRBJ1-4; TRBD1 matches at 8 bases. This CDR3 has 16 amino acids. Germline trimming cut 1 base from V and 5 bases from J; bases unmatched to any gene: 6. Germline CDR1 reads SEHNR; CDR2 reads FQNEAQ (reference sequence). The CDR3 coding sequence is TGTGCCAGCAGCTTAGGGACAGGGCAACGGAATGAAAAACTGTTTTTT. As protein: CASSLGTGQRNEKLFF.

The V and J genes are TRBV27 and TRBJ2-7, with 11 bases lining up with TRBD1. The germline V gene encodes CDR1 MNHEY and CDR2 SMNVEV (reference sequence). V lost 3 bases and J lost 2; bases outside the gene matches: 0. CDR3 length: 14 residues. The CDR3 nucleotides read TGTGCCAGCAGTTTGGGACAGGGGGCCTACGAGCAGTACTTC. Encoded protein: CASSLGQGAYEQYF.

This chain links TRBV6-5 with TRBJ1-1; no clear D gene. Trimming shortened V by 4 bases and J by 0 bases, and 9 bases separated the two germline ends. This CDR3 has 14 residues. Germline loops: CDR1 MNHEY, CDR2 SVGAGI. CDR3: CASSFGVMNTEAFF. The CDR3 DNA reads TGTGCCAGCAGTTTTGGGGTCATGAACACTGAAGCTTTCTTT.

This chain uses TRBV4-2 with TRBJ1-4, with D unresolved. Trimming took 0 bases from V and 7 from J, leaving 9 bases between them. This CDR3 region has 14 residues. The germline gives CDR1 LGHNA, CDR2 YNFKEQ. In DNA form, the CDR3 reads TGTGCCAGCAGCCAAGATGAACAACTTGAAAAACTGTTTTTT. This sequence encodes CASSQDEQLEKLFF.

The V gene is TRBV7-9, the J gene TRBJ1-1; D not resolved. The germline gives CDR1 SEHNR, CDR2 FQNEAQ (reference sequence). This CDR3 has 15 amino acids. Trimming stripped 5 bases from V and 1 base from J, with 14 bases between. The CDR3, as DNA: TGTGCCAGCAGCACAGAAGGAATCGGGAACACTGAAGCTTTCTTT. Translating it yields CASSTEGIGNTEAFF.

This clone appeared once. The chain is built from TRBV7-9 and TRBJ1-5; no clear D gene. Looked up from germline, CDR1 is SEHNR and CDR2 is FQNEAQ (reference sequence). Between the trimmed V and J ends, which lost 8 bases and 5 bases, there was a span of 16 bases. The CDR3 runs to 14 residues. The CDR3 reads CASGLISEDQPQHF. In nucleotides, the CDR3 is TGTGCCAGCGGCCTAATCTCTGAGGATCAGCCCCAGCATTTT. The full variable domain, with the rest looked up from reference TRBV7-9 and TRBJ1-5, is DTGVSQNPRHKITKRGQNVTFRCDPISEHNRLYWYRQTLGQGPEFLTYFQNEAQLEKSRLLSDRFSAERPKGSFSTLEIQRTEQGDSAMYLCASGLISEDQPQHFGDGTRLSIL.

V and J are TRBV7-9 and TRBJ2-7; possibly TRBD2 for D (5 bases). Trimming pared 5 bases from V and 5 bases from J, leaving 19 bases between. CDR1 and CDR2 from the germline V gene are SEHNR and FQNEAQ (reference sequence). This CDR3 has 15 amino acids. Written as DNA, the CDR3 is TGTGCCAGCAGCCGTCCGACGGGATCAGTCAACGAGCAGTACTTC. Amino acids: CASSRPTGSVNEQYF.

The rearrangement links TRBV6-1 to TRBJ2-7, with TRBD2 matching over 7 bases. The CDR3 contains 13 residues. Trimming cost V 5 bases and J 2 bases; bases outside gene matches: 3. Germline CDR1 MNHNS, CDR2 SASEGT. The CDR3 sequence: CASSPGLTYEQYF. For the CDR3, the DNA is TGTGCCAGCAGTCCGGGACTAACCTACGAGCAGTACTTC.

The chain is built from TRBV28 and TRBJ1-1; D is perhaps TRBD1 (6 bases). The V and J ends lost 5 bases and 10 bases respectively, with 14 bases between them. Germline V gene lookup returns CDR1 MDHEN and CDR2 SYDVKM. The length of the CDR3 is 12 residues. The DNA of the CDR3 is TGTGCCAGCAGTCCCCCGGAGGGGGTAGCTTTCTTT. Amino acids: CASSPPEGVAFF.

The chain couples TRBV19 to TRBJ2-3; 8 bases match TRBD2. Germline lookup yields CDR1 LNHDA and CDR2 SQIVND (reference sequence). This CDR3 is built from 18 residues. V dropped 3 bases and J dropped 2; count of bases not matched to a gene: 13. The CDR3 is CASSIRVLAGRTTDTQYF. In DNA, the CDR3 is TGTGCCAGTAGTATTAGGGTTCTAGCGGGCAGGACCACAGATACGCAGTATTTT.

The chain joins TRBV4-3 to TRBJ2-7; the match to TRBD1 covers 7 bases. This CDR3 region has 11 residues. From germline, CDR1 is LGHNA and CDR2 YSLEER. V lost 9 bases, J lost 6 bases, and 5 bases stayed unmatched. CDR3 coding DNA: TGCGCCAGTTCCTCAGGGGGCGAGCAGTACTTC. It yields the protein CASSSGGEQYF.

The V and J genes are TRBV7-2 and TRBJ1-1, with a possible D match to TRBD1 (6 bases). This CDR3 spans 15 amino acids. Germline CDR1 is SGHTA and CDR2 is FQGNSA. The V end was cut by 5 bases, the J end by 3 bases, with 16 bases between. CDR3 protein: CASSQEGGPHTEAFF. DNA of the CDR3: TGTGCCAGCAGCCAGGAGGGGGGGCCGCACACTGAAGCTTTCTTT.

This clone was counted a few times. This chain connects TRBV6-6 to TRBJ1-3, with D hard to call. V was shortened by 10 bases and J by 4 bases, with 8 bases between the two germline ends. The length of the CDR3 is 11 residues. The V gene's germline CDR1 is MNHNY and CDR2 SVGAGI (reference sequence). Written as DNA, the CDR3 is TGTGCCACCGGAGTGGGAAACACCATATATTTT. Protein sequence: CATGVGNTIYF.

The V and J genes are TRBV29-1 and TRBJ1-1, with D maybe TRBD1 (6 bases). V lost 7 bases and J 7 bases, leaving 16 bases between the germline ends. Germline V gene lookup returns CDR1 SQVTM and CDR2 ANQGSEA. The CDR3 is 12 residues long. DNA for the CDR3: TGCAGCGCGGGACACAGGAGGGGTGAAGCTTTCTTT. Translated, it gives CSAGHRRGEAFF.

The chain recombines TRBV15 with TRBJ1-3; D unresolved. The CDR3 runs 17 residues. Germline V gene lookup returns CDR1 LNHNV and CDR2 YYDKDF (reference sequence). Trimming pared 0 bases from V and 8 bases from J, leaving 20 bases between. Here the CDR3 reads CATSRDYVQAARDTIYF. DNA of the CDR3: TGTGCCACCAGCAGAGATTATGTCCAGGCGGCCAGAGACACCATATATTTT.